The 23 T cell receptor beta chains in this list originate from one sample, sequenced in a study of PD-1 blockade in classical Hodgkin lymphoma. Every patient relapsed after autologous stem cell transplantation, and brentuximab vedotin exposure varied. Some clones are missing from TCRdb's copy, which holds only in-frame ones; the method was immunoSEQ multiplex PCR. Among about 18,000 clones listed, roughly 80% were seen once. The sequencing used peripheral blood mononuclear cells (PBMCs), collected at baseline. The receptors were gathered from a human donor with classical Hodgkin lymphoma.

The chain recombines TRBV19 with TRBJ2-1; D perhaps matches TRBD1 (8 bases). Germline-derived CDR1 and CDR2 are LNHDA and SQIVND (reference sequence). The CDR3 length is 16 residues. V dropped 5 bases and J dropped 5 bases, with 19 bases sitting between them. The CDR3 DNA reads TGTGCCAGTAGTTCCCGGACAGGGAGGGGACACAATGAGCAGTTCTTC. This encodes CASSSRTGRGHNEQFF.

In DNA form, the CDR3 reads TGCAGCGTAGCCACCCAGGGGGTTCTTTCTGGAAACACCATATATTTT. The encoded protein is CSVATQGVLSGNTIYF. The chain recombines TRBV29-1 with TRBJ1-3; 7 nucleotides match TRBD1. This CDR3 has 16 residues. V shed 6 bases and J 1 base; nucleotides not matched to a gene: 12. Germline CDR1 SQVTM, CDR2 ANQGSEA.

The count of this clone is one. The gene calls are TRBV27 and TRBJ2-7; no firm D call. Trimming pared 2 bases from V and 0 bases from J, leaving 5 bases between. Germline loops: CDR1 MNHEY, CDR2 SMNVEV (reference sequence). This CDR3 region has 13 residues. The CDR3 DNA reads TGTGCCAGCAGTTTACAGTCCTCCTACGAGCAGTACTTC. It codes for CASSLQSSYEQYF.

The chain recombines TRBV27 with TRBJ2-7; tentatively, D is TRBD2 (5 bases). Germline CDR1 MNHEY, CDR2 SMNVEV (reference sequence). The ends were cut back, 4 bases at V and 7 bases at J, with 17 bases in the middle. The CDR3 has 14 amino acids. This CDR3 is CASSSGSLRLEQYF. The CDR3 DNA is TGTGCCAGCAGTTCGGGATCTCTACGGTTGGAGCAGTACTTC.

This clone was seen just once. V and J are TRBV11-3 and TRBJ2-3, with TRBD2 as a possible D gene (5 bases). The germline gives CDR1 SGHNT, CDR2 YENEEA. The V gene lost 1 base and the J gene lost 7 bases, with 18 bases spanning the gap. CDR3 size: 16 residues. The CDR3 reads CASSLALAEGVHTQYF. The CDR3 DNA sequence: TGTGCCAGCAGCTTAGCCCTAGCAGAGGGAGTTCATACGCAGTATTTT.

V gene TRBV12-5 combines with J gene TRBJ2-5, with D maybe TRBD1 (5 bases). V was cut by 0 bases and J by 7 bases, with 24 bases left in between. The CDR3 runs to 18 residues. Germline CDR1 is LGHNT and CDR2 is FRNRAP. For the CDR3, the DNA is TGTGCTAGTGGTTTGGTTCGGCAGGTCCCGTTCCTAAGGGGGACCCAGTACTTC. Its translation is CASGLVRQVPFLRGTQYF.

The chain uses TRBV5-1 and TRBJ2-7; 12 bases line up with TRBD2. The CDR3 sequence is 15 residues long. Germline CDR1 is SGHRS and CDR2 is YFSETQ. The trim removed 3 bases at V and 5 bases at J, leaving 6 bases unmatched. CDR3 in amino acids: CASSSLTSGSHEQYF. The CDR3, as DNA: TGCGCCAGCAGCTCCCTGACTAGCGGGAGCCACGAGCAGTACTTC.

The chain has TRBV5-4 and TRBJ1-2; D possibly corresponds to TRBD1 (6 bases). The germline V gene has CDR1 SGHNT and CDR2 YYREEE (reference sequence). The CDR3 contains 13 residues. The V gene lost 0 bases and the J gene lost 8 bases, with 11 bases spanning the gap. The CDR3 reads CASSLAGARGYTF. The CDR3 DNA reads TGTGCCAGCAGCTTGGCGGGGGCGAGGGGCTACACCTTC. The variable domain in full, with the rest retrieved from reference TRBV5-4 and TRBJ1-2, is ETGVTQSPTHLIKTRGQQVTLRCSSQSGHNTVSWYQQALGQGPQFIFQYYREEENGRGNFPPRFSGLQFPNYSSELNVNALELDDSALYLCASSLAGARGYTFGSGTRLTVV.

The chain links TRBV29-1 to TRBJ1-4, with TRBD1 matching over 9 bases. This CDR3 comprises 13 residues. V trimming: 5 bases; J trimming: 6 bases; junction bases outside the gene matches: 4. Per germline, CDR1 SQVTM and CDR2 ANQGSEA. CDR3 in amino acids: CSVRQGVDEKLFF. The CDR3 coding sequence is TGCAGCGTTCGACAGGGGGTAGATGAAAAACTGTTTTTT. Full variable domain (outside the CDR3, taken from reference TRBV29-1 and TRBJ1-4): SAVISQKPSRDICQRGTSLTIQCQVDSQVTMMFWYRQQPGQSLTLIATANQGSEATYESGFVIDKFPISRPNLTFSTLTVSNMSPEDSSIYLCSVRQGVDEKLFFGSGTQLSVL.

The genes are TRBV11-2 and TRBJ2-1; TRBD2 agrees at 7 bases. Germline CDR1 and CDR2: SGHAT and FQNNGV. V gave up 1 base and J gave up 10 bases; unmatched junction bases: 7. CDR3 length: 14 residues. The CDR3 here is CASSLGLAANEQFF. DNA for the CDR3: TGTGCCAGCAGCTTAGGACTAGCTGCCAACGAGCAGTTCTTC.

The CDR3 nucleotides are TGTGCCAGCAGCTTAAGCAATGAGCAGTTCTTC. Protein product: CASSLSNEQFF. The chain carries TRBV7-9 and TRBJ2-1; D uncertain. From germline, CDR1 is SEHNR and CDR2 FQNEAQ (reference sequence). Trimming cost V 2 bases and J 6 bases, with 2 bases left between them. This CDR3 is 11 amino acids long.

The CDR3 protein is CASTKGALYEQYF. CDR3 in DNA: TGTGCCAGCACCAAGGGGGCCCTCTACGAGCAGTACTTC. The genes are TRBV6-5 and TRBJ2-7, with 7 bases that match TRBD1. The germline gives CDR1 MNHEY, CDR2 SVGAGI. This CDR3 region has 13 residues. Unmatched junction bases numbered 6, after V lost 7 bases and J lost 3 bases.

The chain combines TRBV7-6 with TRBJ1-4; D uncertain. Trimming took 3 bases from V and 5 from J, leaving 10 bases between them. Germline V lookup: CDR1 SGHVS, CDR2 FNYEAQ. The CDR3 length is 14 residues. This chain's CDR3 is CASSFLDGNEKLFF. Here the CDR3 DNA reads TGTGCCAGCAGCTTTCTGGACGGCAATGAAAAACTGTTTTTT.

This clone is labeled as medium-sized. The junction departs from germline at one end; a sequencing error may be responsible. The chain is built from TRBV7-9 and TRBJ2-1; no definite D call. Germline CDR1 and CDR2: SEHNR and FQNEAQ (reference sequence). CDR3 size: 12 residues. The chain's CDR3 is CASGFGSLEQFF. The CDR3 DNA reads TGTGCCAGCGGCTTTGGGTCATTGGAGCAGTTCTTC.

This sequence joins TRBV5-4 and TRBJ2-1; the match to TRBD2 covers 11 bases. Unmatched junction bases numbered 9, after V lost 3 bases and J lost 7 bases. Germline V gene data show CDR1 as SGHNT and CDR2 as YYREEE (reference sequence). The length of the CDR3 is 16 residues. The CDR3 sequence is CASSSGRLAGTNEQFF. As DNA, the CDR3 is TGTGCCAGCAGCTCAGGTCGACTAGCGGGGACGAATGAGCAGTTCTTC.

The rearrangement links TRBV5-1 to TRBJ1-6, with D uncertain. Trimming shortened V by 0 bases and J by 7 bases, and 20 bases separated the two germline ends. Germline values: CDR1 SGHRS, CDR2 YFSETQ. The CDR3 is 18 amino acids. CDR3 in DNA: TGCGCCAGCAGCTTGGTCTCGGAGACCCGAAAGTGGAATTCACCCCTCCACTTT. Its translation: CASSLVSETRKWNSPLHF.

The CDR3 protein is CSVGSGRGISYEQYF. CDR3 nucleotide sequence: TGCAGCGTCGGCTCGGGCAGGGGAATCTCCTACGAGCAGTACTTC. The chain uses TRBV29-1 and TRBJ2-7, with D maybe TRBD1 (6 bases). This CDR3 region has 15 residues. CDR1 and CDR2 (germline): SQVTM, ANQGSEA. Trimming removed 6 bases from V and 0 bases from J, with 18 bases in between.

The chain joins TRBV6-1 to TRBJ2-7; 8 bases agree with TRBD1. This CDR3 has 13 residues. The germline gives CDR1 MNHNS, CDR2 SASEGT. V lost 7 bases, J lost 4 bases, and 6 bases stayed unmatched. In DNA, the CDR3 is TGTGCCAGCACTTTGGACAGGGAATACGAGCAGTACTTC. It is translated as CASTLDREYEQYF.

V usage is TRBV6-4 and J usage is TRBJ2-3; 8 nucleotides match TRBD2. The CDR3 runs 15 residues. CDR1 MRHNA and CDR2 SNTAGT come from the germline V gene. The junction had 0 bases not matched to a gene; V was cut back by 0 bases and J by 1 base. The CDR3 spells CASSDSSGGTDTQYF. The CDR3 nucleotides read TGTGCCAGCAGTGACTCTAGCGGGGGCACAGATACGCAGTATTTT.

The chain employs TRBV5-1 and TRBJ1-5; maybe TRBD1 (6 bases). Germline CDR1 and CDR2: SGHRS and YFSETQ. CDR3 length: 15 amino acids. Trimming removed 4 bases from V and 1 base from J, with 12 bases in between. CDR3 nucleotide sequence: TGCGCCAGCAGCGTAACAACAGGGAGCAATCAGCCCCAGCATTTT. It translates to CASSVTTGSNQPQHF.

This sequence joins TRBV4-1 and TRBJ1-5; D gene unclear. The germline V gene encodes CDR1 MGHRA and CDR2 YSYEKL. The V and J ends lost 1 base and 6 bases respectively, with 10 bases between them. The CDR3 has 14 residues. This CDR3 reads CASSQAALFQPQHF. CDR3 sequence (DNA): TGCGCCAGCAGCCAAGCGGCCTTATTTCAGCCCCAGCATTTT.

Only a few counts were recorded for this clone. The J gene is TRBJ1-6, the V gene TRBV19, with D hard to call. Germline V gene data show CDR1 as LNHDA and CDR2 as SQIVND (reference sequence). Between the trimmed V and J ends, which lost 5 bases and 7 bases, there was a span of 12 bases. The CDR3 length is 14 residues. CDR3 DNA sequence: TGTGCCAGTAGTTTCGAACCCAAAAATTCACCCCTCCACTTT. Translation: CASSFEPKNSPLHF.

This chain's CDR3 is CASSPQGGRVWMNTEAFF. CDR3 sequence (DNA): TGTGCCAGTAGTCCCCAGGGGGGGCGCGTCTGGATGAACACTGAAGCTTTCTTT. This chain connects TRBV19 to TRBJ1-1, with 7 nucleotides matching TRBD1. V lost 5 bases and J lost 0; bases outside the gene matches: 15. Per germline, CDR1 LNHDA and CDR2 SQIVND (reference sequence). This CDR3 has 18 amino acids.